This record concerns one T cell receptor beta chain sequence. The CDR3 has 13 amino acids. Germline values: CDR1 DFQATT, CDR2 SNEGSKA (reference sequence). The V end was cut by 0 bases, the J end by 14 bases, with 19 bases between. One entry per CDR3 protein results from TCRdb running MiXCR on the 5' RACE reads. The table has 35,000 to 50,000 distinct CDR3 sequences, 29% seen once; the top ten hold 3.5% to 4%. Memory CD4+ cells were defined as CD4+CD45RO+CD25-. The receptor comes from a female donor with breast cancer. The sample comprised memory CD4+ T cells sorted from a lymph node. The subset: memory CD4+ T cells, CD4+CD45RO+CD25-. This chain joins TRBV20-1 and TRBJ1-2; D is ambiguous. The CDR3 DNA follows: TGCAGTGCTAGAGATCATCGCTCAACCACTATAACCTTC. Protein: CSARDHRSTTITF.